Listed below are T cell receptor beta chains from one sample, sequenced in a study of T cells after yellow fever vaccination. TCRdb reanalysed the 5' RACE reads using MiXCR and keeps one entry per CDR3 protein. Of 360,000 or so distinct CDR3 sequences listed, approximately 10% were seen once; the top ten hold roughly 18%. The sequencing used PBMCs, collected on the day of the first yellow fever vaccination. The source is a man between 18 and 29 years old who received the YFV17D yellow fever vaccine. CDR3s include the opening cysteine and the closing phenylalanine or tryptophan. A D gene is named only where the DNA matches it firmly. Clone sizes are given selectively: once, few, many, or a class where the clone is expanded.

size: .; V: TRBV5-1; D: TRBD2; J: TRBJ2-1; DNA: TGCGCCAGCAGCCCCCCGGCGGGGGGTTCCTACAATGAGCAGTTCTTC; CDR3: CASSPPAGGSYNEQFF
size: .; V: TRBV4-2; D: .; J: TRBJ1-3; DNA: TGTGCCAGCAGCCAGCTCATCGAATCAGGCACCATATATTTT; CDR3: CASSQLIESGTIYF
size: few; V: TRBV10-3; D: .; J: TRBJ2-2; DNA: TGTGCCATCAGTGAGTCGAGGGAATGGGAGCTGTTTTTT; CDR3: CAISESREWELFF
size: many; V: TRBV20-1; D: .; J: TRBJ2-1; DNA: TGCAGTGCTAGGAGGGGGTACAATGAGCAGTTCTTC; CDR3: CSARRGYNEQFF
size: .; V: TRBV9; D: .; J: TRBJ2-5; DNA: TGTGCCAGCAGCGCCCAGGTCAACCAAGAGACCCAGTACTTC; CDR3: CASSAQVNQETQYF
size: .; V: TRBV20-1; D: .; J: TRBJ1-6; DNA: TGCAGTGCTAGAGTGGAAGGGGTGGGATCCCTCCACTTT; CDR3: CSARVEGVGSLHF
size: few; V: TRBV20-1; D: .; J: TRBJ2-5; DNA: TGCAGTGCTGCCGGGAGCGGGGAGACCCAGTACTTC; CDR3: CSAAGSGETQYF
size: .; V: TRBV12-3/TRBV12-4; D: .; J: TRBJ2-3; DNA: TGTGCCAGCAGTGTAAGACACCCAAGGCGGGATACGCAGTATTTT; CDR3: CASSVRHPRRDTQYF
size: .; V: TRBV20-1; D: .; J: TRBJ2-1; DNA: TGCTCCTACGGAGGGGGCGACCACTACAATGAGCAGTTCTTC; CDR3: CSYGGGDHYNEQFF
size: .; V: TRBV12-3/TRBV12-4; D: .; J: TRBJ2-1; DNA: TGTGCCAGCAGTACTGAGAGCTCCTACAATGAGCAGTTCTTC; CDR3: CASSTESSYNEQFF
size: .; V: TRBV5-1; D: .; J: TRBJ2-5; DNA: TGCGCCAGCAGCGCCGGCCTCATGGGGGAGACCCAGTACTTC; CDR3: CASSAGLMGETQYF
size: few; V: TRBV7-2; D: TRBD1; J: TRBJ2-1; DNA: TGTGCCAGCAGCTTAGTAGTACTACAGGGGGTCGATGAGCAGTTCTTC; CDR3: CASSLVVLQGVDEQFF
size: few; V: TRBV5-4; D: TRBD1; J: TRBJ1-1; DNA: TGTGCCAGCAGCATACGACAGGGTAGCACTGAAGCTTTCTTT; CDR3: CASSIRQGSTEAFF
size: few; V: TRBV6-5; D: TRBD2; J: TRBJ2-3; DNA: TGTGCCAGCAGTCTAACGACTAGCGGTGACACAGATACGCAGTATTTT; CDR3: CASSLTTSGDTDTQYF
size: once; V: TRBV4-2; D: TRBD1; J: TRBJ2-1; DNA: TGTGCCAGCAGGCAGGGGGCTGGTAATGAGCAGTTCTTC; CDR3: CASRQGAGNEQFF
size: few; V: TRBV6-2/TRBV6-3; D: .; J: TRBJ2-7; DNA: TGTGCCAGCTTCCGTACGGGGCTGGGGGAGCAGTACTTC; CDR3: CASFRTGLGEQYF
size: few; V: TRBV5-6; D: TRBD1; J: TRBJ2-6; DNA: TGTGCCAGCAGCTTGACTCCCGGGACAGGGGCCTCTGGGGCCAACGTCCTGACTTTC; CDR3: CASSLTPGTGASGANVLTF
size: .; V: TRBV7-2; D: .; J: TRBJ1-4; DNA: TGTGCCAGCAGGCGAGGGGGGGAAGGAGAAAAACTGTTTTTT; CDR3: CASRRGGEGEKLFF
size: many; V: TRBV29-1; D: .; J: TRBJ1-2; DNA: TGCAGCGCCCAGTTTGGGGGGGCCGTAAACTATGGCTACACCTTC; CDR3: CSAQFGGAVNYGYTF
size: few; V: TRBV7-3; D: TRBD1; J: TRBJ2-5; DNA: TGTGCCAGCGCAGCGGACAGGGGGCTTGGGAAGACCCAGTACTTC; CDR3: CASAADRGLGKTQYF
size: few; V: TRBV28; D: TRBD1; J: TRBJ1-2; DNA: TGTGCCAGCAAAAACGGGACAGGGGTTGACTATGGCTACACCTTC; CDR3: CASKNGTGVDYGYTF
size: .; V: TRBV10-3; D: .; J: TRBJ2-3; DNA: TGTGCCATCAGTGAGGTCGGCAGATTCACAGATACGCAGTATTTT; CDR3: CAISEVGRFTDTQYF
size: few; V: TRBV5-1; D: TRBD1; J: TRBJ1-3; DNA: TGCGCCAGCAGCTGGGACAGGGGCGACTCTGGAAACACCATATATTTT; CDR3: CASSWDRGDSGNTIYF
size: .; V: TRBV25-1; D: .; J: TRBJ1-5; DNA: TGTGCCAGCAGTGAACATGGAGGTTCGGGCAATCAGCCCCAGCATTTT; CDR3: CASSEHGGSGNQPQHF
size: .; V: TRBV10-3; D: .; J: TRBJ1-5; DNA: TGTGCCATCAGTTCGGACGGAGTCCAGCCCCAGCATTTT; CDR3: CAISSDGVQPQHF
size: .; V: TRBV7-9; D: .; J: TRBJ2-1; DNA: TGTGCCAGCAGCTTAGTCCCCCATGAGCAGTTCTTC; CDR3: CASSLVPHEQFF
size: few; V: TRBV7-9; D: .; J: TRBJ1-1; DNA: TGTGCCAGTCACTGGGGCACCGGGACCACTGAAGCTTTCTTT; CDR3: CASHWGTGTTEAFF
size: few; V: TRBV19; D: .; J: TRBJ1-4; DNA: TGTGCCAGTAGTACCAGGGGCGCCGGAACTAATGAAAAACTGTTTTTT; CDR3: CASSTRGAGTNEKLFF
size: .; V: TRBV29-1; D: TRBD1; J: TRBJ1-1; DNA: TGCAGCGTCAGGACAGGGGGTGTATTAGGCACTGAAGCTTTCTTT; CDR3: CSVRTGGVLGTEAFF
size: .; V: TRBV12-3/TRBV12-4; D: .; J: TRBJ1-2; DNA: TGTGCCAGCCGGCAGACCGGGACACATGGCTACACCTTC; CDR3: CASRQTGTHGYTF
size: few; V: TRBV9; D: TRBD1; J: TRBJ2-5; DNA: TGTGCCAGCAGCGTGGGACAGGGGTCGAGGAAGACCCAGTACTTC; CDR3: CASSVGQGSRKTQYF
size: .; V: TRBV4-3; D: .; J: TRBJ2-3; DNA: TGCGCCAGCAGCCAAGACACGGGCCTTAGCACAGATACGCAGTATTTT; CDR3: CASSQDTGLSTDTQYF
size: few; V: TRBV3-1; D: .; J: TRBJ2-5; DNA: TGTGCGAGAGCTTCCCAGTACTTC; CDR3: CARASQYF
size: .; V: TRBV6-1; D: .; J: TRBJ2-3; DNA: TGTGCCAGCAGCCCCCCCGGGGATAGCACAGATACGCAGTATTTT; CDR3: CASSPPGDSTDTQYF
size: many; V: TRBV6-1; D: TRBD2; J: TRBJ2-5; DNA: TGTGCCAGCAGTAGGAGGACTAGCTTCTTGGAGACCCAGTACTTC; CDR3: CASSRRTSFLETQYF
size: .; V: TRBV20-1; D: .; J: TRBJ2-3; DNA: TGCAGTGCTCCCAACCCGTCCACAGATACGCAGTATTTT; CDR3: CSAPNPSTDTQYF
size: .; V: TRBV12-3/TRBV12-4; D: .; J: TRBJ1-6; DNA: TGTGCCAGCAAAAGGTGGAATTCACCCCTCCACTTT; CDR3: CASKRWNSPLHF
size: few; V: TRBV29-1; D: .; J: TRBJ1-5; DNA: TGCAGCGTAGAGATCAATCAGCCCCAGCATTTT; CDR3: CSVEINQPQHF
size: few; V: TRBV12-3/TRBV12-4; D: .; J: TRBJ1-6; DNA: TGTGCCAGCAGTGTCAGGCTAATCAGGGTAGCGGATTCACCCCTCCACTTT; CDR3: CASSVRLIRVADSPLHF
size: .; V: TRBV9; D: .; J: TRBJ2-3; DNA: TGTGCCAGCAGCGTAGGGCACACAGATACGCAGTATTTT; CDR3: CASSVGHTDTQYF
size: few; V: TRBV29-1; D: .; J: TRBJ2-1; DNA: TGCAGCGCTTCCGACTCGACAAGCTCCTACAATGAGCAGTTCTTC; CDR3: CSASDSTSSYNEQFF
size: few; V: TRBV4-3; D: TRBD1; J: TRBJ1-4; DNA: TGCGCCAGCAGCCAAGGGGACAGGGGTGAAAAACTGTTTTTT; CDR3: CASSQGDRGEKLFF
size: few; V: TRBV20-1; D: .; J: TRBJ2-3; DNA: TGCAGCCTCCCGCGGGATACGCAGTATTTT; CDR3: CSLPRDTQYF
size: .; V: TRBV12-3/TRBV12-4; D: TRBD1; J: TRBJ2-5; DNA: TGTGCCAGCAGCCAATGGACAGGGCAAGAGACCCAGTACTTC; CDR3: CASSQWTGQETQYF
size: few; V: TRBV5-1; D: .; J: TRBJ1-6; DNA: TGCGCCAGCAGCGTCGACACGGGGGGACGATCACCCCTCCACTTT; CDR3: CASSVDTGGRSPLHF
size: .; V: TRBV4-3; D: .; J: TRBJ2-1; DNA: TGCGCCAGCAGCCAAGACAGACCAGCTCTCGGTGAGCAGTTCTTC; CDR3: CASSQDRPALGEQFF
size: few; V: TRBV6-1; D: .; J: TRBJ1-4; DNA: TGTGCCAGCAGTGAAGTAGGACATGGAGAAAAACTGTTTTTT; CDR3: CASSEVGHGEKLFF
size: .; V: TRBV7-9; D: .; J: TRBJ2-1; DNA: TGTGCCAGCAGCTTAGGGACACTGAATGAGCAGTTCTTC; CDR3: CASSLGTLNEQFF
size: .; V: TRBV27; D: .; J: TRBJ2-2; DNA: TGTGCCAGCAGTCCGGGTGGGGTACCGAACACCGGGGAGCTGTTTTTT; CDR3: CASSPGGVPNTGELFF
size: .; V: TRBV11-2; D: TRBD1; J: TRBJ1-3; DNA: TGTGCCAGCAGCGCACAATGGGGACAGGGTTACTCTGGAAACACCATATATTTT; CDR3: CASSAQWGQGYSGNTIYF
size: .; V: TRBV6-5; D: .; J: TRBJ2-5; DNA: TGTGCCAGAAGTTACAGGGGGGGCCAAGAGACCCAGTACTTC; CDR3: CARSYRGGQETQYF